The clone carrying this TCR beta chain has a handful of counts. Its antigen is not identified. TCRdb analysed the 5' RACE reads with MiXCR anew, one entry per CDR3 protein. The sample has around 300,000 distinct CDR3 sequences, approximately 13% seen once; the top ten hold over 20%. The source of the sample is a study of T-cell memory formation after mild COVID-19. Looking at the study overall: Largely, TCR clusters stayed within a single donor. Study-level results: What remained unconfirmed was the SARS-CoV-2 specificity of second-wave clones peaking on day 37.

The V gene lost 5 bases and the J gene lost 0 bases, with 11 bases spanning the gap. CDR1 is MNHEY, CDR2 SVGEGT, per germline. The CDR3 is 14 residues long. This chain links TRBV6-2 or TRBV6-3 with TRBJ2-7, with a weak D call TRBD1 (6 bases). Source material: PBMCs or a T cell subset sorted from them (not recorded which). This receptor was identified in a man aged 18-30 years who had mild COVID-19 (a few samples of this study predate the infection). Cell type and time point are not known. Here the CDR3 reads CASSKQGVSYEQYF. CDR3 DNA: TGTGCCAGCAGTAAACAGGGAGTCTCCTACGAGCAGTACTTC.